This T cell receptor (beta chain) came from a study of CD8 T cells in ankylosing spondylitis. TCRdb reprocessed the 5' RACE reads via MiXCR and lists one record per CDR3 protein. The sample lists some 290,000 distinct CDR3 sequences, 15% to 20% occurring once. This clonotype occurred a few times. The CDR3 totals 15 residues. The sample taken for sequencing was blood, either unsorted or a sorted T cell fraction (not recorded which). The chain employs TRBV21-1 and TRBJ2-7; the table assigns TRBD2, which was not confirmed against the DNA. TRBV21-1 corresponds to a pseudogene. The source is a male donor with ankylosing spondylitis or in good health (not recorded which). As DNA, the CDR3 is TGTGCCAGCAGCCTCCTCCTCAGGGCGTCCTACGAGCAGTACGTC. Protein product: CASSLLLRASYEQYV.